This T cell receptor beta chain emerged from a study of blood T cell repertoires in COVID-19. V lost 4 bases and J 8 bases, leaving 15 bases between the germline ends. Per the germline V gene, CDR1 is SGDLS and CDR2 is YYNGEE. The length of the CDR3 is 13 residues. TCRdb's copy holds only in-frame clones and misses some; the assay was immunoSEQ multiplex PCR. The repertoire holds around 470,000 clones, with 90% as singletons. This clone has just a few counts. The chain combines TRBV9 with TRBJ1-2, with TRBD1 as a possible D gene (5 bases). The sequenced sample was PBMCs or T cells enriched from blood (not recorded which). The receptor comes from a man younger than 30 who had recovered from COVID-19. CDR3 residues: CASSLQVQGGYTF. In DNA, the CDR3 is TGTGCCAGCAGCCTACAGGTCCAGGGCGGCTACACCTTC.